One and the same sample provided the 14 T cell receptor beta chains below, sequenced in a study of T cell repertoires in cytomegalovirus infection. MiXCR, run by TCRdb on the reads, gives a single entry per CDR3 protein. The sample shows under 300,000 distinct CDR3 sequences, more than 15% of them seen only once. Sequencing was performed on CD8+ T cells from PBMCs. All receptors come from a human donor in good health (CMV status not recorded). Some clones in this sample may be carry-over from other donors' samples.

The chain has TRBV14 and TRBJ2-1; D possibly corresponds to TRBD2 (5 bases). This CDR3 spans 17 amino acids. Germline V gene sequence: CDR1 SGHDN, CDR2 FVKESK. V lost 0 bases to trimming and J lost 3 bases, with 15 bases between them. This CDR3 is CASSQDDGVYYYNEQFF. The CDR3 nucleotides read TGTGCCAGCAGCCAAGATGACGGGGTCTATTACTACAATGAGCAGTTCTTC.

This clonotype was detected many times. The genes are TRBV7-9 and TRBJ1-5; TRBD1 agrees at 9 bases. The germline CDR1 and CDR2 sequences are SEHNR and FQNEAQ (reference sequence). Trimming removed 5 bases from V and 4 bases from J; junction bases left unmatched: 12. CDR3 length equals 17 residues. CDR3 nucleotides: TGTGCCAGCAGCCACGGACAGGGGCAATATGGGAATCAGCCCCAGCATTTT. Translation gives CASSHGQGQYGNQPQHF. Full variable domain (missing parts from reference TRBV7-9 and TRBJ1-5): DTGVSQNPRHKITKRGQNVTFRCDPISEHNRLYWYRQTLGQGPEFLTYFQNEAQLEKSRLLSDRFSAERPKGSFSTLEIQRTEQGDSAMYLCASSHGQGQYGNQPQHFGDGTRLSIL.

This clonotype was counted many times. CDR3 region: CASSTTRDRIDEQYF. In DNA, the CDR3 is TGTGCCAGCAGCACTACTCGGGACAGAATCGACGAGCAGTACTTC. This chain connects TRBV28 to TRBJ2-7, with 7 bases matching TRBD1. V lost 6 bases to trimming and J lost 5 bases; unmatched junction nucleotides: 13. The CDR3 extends over 15 amino acids. Germline CDR1 is MDHEN and CDR2 is SYDVKM.

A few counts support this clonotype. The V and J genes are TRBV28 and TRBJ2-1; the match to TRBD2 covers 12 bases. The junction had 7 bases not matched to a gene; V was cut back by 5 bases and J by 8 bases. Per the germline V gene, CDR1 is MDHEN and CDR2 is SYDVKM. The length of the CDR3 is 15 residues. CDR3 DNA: TGTGCCAGCAGTCTAGCGGGGGGGCCTTACGATGAGCAGTTCTTC. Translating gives CASSLAGGPYDEQFF.

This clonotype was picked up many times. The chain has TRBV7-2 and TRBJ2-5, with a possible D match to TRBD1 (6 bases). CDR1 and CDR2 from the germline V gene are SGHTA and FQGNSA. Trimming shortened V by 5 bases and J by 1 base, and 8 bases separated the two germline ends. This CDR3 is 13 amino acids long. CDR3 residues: CASSRDIQETQYF. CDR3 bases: TGTGCCAGCAGCCGGGACATCCAAGAGACCCAGTACTTC.

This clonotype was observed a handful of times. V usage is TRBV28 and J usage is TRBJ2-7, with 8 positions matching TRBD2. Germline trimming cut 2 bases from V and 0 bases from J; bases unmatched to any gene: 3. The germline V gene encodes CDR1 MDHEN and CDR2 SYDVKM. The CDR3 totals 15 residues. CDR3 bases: TGTGCCAGCAGTTTAGGCGGGGGGACCTCCTACGAGCAGTACTTC. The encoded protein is CASSLGGGTSYEQYF.

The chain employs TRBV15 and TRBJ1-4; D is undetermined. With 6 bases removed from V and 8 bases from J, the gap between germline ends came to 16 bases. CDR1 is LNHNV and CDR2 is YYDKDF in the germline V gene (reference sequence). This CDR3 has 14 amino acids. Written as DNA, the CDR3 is TGTGCCACCAGTGCGAGACAATCAGTAGAAAAACTGTTTTTT. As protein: CATSARQSVEKLFF.

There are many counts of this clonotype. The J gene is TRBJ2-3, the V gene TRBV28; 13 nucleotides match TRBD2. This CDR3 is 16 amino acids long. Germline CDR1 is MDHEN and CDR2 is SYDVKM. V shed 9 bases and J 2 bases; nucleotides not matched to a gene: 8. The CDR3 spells CASSELAGGTTDTQYF. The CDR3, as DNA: TGTGCCAGTTCCGAACTAGCGGGGGGGACCACAGATACGCAGTATTTT. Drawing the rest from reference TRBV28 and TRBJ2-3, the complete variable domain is DVKVTQSSRYLVKRTGEKVFLECVQDMDHENMFWYRQDPGLGLRLIYFSYDVKMKEKGDIPEGYSVSREKKERFSLILESASTNQTSMYLCASSELAGGTTDTQYFGPGTRLTVL.

The CDR3 loop is CASSIDGTGVNQPQHF. In nucleotides, the CDR3 is TGTGCCAGTAGTATAGATGGGACAGGGGTCAATCAGCCCCAGCATTTT. The chain carries TRBV19 and TRBJ1-5; 10 nucleotides line up with TRBD1. The CDR3 is 16 residues long. Trimming cost V 0 bases and J 3 bases; bases outside gene matches: 2. CDR1 LNHDA and CDR2 SQIVND come from the germline V gene (reference sequence).

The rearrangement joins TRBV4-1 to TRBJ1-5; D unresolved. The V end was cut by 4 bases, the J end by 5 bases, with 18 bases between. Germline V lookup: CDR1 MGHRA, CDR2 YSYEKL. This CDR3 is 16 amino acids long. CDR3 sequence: CASSPVPDNRYQPQHF. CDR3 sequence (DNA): TGCGCCAGCAGCCCAGTCCCTGACAATCGTTATCAGCCCCAGCATTTT.

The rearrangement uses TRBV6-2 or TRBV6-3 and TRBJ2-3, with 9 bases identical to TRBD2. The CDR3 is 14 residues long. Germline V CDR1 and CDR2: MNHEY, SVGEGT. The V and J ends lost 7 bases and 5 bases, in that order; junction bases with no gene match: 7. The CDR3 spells CASTAGGPGDTQYF. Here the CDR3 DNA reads TGTGCCAGCACCGCGGGGGGGCCAGGAGATACGCAGTATTTT.

CDR3 region: CAISPGGRNSPLHF. In DNA form, the CDR3 reads TGTGCCATTTCGCCGGGGGGTAGGAATTCACCCCTCCACTTT. The chain joins TRBV2 to TRBJ1-6, with a tentative D call TRBD1 (5 bases). CDR3 length: 14 residues. CDR1 and CDR2 (germline): SNHLY, FYNNEI. V was cut by 10 bases and J by 7 bases, with 17 bases left in between.

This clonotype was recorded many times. CDR3 residues: CASGSRQVDTQYF. The CDR3 region has the DNA TGTGCTAGTGGTTCCCGACAGGTAGATACGCAGTATTTT. The V gene is TRBV12-5, the J gene TRBJ2-3; tentative D call: TRBD1 (6 bases). The CDR3 totals 13 residues. The V end lost 4 bases, the J end lost 5 bases, and 10 bases lay between the germline ends. Germline V gives CDR1 LGHNT, CDR2 FRNRAP.

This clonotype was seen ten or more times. The DNA of the CDR3 is TGTGCCATCAGTGAACTCAGGGGGTCTCTCTACGAGCAGTACTTC. Residues: CAISELRGSLYEQYF. V gene TRBV10-3 combines with J gene TRBJ2-7, with TRBD1 matching over 7 bases. The ends lost 3 bases at V and 3 bases at J; junction bases unmatched: 8. The germline CDR1 and CDR2 sequences are ENHRY and SYGVKD. CDR3 length equals 15 residues.